The 29 T cell receptor beta chains listed next were all sequenced from one sample in a study of T cells in Graves' hyperthyroidism and ophthalmopathy (dated by TCRdb to between 2018 and 2021). The library was produced with multiplex PCR. The sequencer listed for this sample is Illumina HiSeq 2000. Amplification of TCR beta CDR3 regions was carried out from RNA transcripts. A first-round RT-PCR of the TCR CDR3 used the HTBI primer set with the Qiagen OneStep RT-PCR kit. TCRdb redid the processing of the public reads, applying fastp at Q25 and MiXCR, and retained in-frame beta chains. Entries that share a CDR3 protein sequence are merged under the most common genes and DNA. The sample table shows about 380,000 distinct CDR3 sequences, and approximately 17% are seen once. The ten biggest clones cover around 40% of the sample. The source material was blood. These receptor sequences come from a man younger than 30 with Graves' ophthalmopathy.

In DNA, the CDR3 is TGCAGTGCTCCTCGACTAGCGGGAGTACCCGAGCAGTACTTC. As protein: CSAPRLAGVPEQYF. The rearrangement joins TRBV20-1 to TRBJ2-7; 12 positions match TRBD2. From germline, CDR1 is DFQATT and CDR2 SNEGSKA (reference sequence). This CDR3 spans 14 amino acids. V lost 5 bases, J lost 6 bases, and 8 bases stayed unmatched.

V and J are TRBV11-2 and TRBJ2-7, with a possible D match to TRBD1 (6 bases). CDR1 and CDR2 from the germline V gene are SGHAT and FQNNGV. V lost 1 base and J 3 bases, leaving 13 bases between the germline ends. The CDR3 length is 15 residues. In DNA, the CDR3 is TGTGCCAGCAGCTTAGGGGGACACACAGTCTACGAGCAGTACTTC. This translates into CASSLGGHTVYEQYF. Complete variable domain (other parts from reference TRBV11-2 and TRBJ2-7): EAGVAQSPRYKIIEKRQSVAFWCNPISGHATLYWYQQILGQGPKLLIQFQNNGVVDDSQLPKDRFSAERLKGVDSTLKIQPAKLEDSAVYLCASSLGGHTVYEQYFGPGTRLTVT.

The rearrangement joins TRBV10-3 to TRBJ1-1, with 12 bases matching TRBD1. CDR1 and CDR2 from the germline V gene are ENHRY and SYGVKD. V dropped 7 bases and J dropped 1; count of bases not matched to a gene: 7. The CDR3 is 16 amino acids. The CDR3 DNA follows: TGTGCCATCACGGGACAGGGGGCAAGCGGGAACACTGAAGCTTTCTTT. This sequence encodes CAITGQGASGNTEAFF.

This clonotype was observed at least ten times. The rearrangement links TRBV12-3 or TRBV12-4 to TRBJ2-3, with D unclear. This CDR3 has 17 amino acids. Trimming removed 6 bases from V and 0 bases from J, with 19 bases in between. The CDR3 bases are TGTGCCAGCAGCGCCTCCTCGGGCGCGAGGAGCACAGATACGCAGTATTTT. Translated: CASSASSGARSTDTQYF.

This clonotype was counted between two and nine times. J is TRBJ2-4 and V is TRBV7-9; 7 bases fit TRBD1. CDR1 and CDR2 from the germline V gene are SEHNR and FQNEAQ (reference sequence). The V gene end was trimmed by 1 base and the J gene end by 0 bases; junction bases not matched to a gene: 3. This CDR3 comprises 16 residues. CDR3: CASSLGGTVAKNIQYF. The CDR3 DNA follows: TGTGCCAGCAGCTTAGGAGGGACAGTAGCCAAAAACATTCAGTACTTC.

This clonotype was recorded at least ten times. The chain carries TRBV3-1 and TRBJ1-6; D might be TRBD1 (6 bases). The V gene's germline CDR1 is LGHDT and CDR2 YNNKEL (reference sequence). Trimming took off 4 bases at V and 8 bases at J, with 9 bases between the two ends. This CDR3 has 13 residues. CDR3: CASSRQGYSPLHF. CDR3 DNA sequence: TGTGCCAGCAGCCGTCAGGGGTATTCACCCCTCCACTTT.

This clonotype was counted at least ten times. The chain combines TRBV11-3 with TRBJ1-2, with D unresolved. Germline V gene lookup returns CDR1 SGHNT and CDR2 YENEEA. V was shortened by 5 bases and J by 8 bases, with 9 bases between the two germline ends. The CDR3 totals 11 residues. The CDR3 region is CASSRGTGYTF. CDR3 sequence (DNA): TGTGCCAGCAGCAGAGGCACGGGCTACACCTTC.

The sample holds many counts of this clonotype. The chain couples TRBV5-6 to TRBJ1-1; TRBD1 is a possible D gene (5 bases). V lost 0 bases to trimming and J lost 4 bases, with 10 bases between them. Per the germline V gene, CDR1 is SGHDT and CDR2 is YYEEEE. The CDR3 consists of 14 residues. CDR3 protein: CASSLVQGGTEAFF. Here the CDR3 DNA reads TGTGCCAGCAGCTTGGTCCAGGGTGGCACTGAAGCTTTCTTT.

On this clonotype itself: At one end the junction does not follow the germline gene, possibly because of a read error. The chain links TRBV7-9 to TRBJ2-7; the D gene is possibly TRBD1 (5 bases). CDR1 and CDR2 from the germline V gene are SEHNR and FQNEAQ (reference sequence). The CDR3 extends over 11 amino acids. The CDR3 reads CASTGRYEQYF. The DNA for the CDR3 is TGCGCCAGCACAGGCCGCTACGAGCAGTACTTC.

The rearrangement links TRBV9 to TRBJ1-2, with D uncertain. CDR3 size: 13 residues. The germline V and J ends were trimmed by 3 bases and 10 bases, with 16 bases remaining between them. Germline V gene sequence: CDR1 SGDLS, CDR2 YYNGEE. The CDR3, as DNA: TGTGCCAGCAGCGGAGCACTCGGGGTTCCCTACACCTTC. It codes for CASSGALGVPYTF.

This clonotype was seen many times. The genes are TRBV3-1 and TRBJ2-3; a weak D match, TRBD2 (6 bases). Germline CDR1 reads LGHDT; CDR2 reads YNNKEL (reference sequence). Trimming took off 7 bases at V and 3 bases at J, with 14 bases between the two ends. The CDR3 runs 14 residues. The CDR3 loop is CASNLGGGTDTQYF. The CDR3, as DNA: TGTGCCAGCAACCTCGGGGGAGGTACAGATACGCAGTATTTT.

Only a few counts were recorded for this clonotype. The chain couples TRBV18 to TRBJ1-5, with 9 bases fitting TRBD1. CDR1 is KGHSH, CDR2 LQKENI, per germline. V was pared by 6 bases and J by 2 bases, with 5 bases of the junction left unmatched. This CDR3 is built from 15 residues. CDR3 bases: TGTGCCAGCTCCGAGGGACAGGGCGGCAATCAGCCCCAGCATTTT. This translates into CASSEGQGGNQPQHF.

This clonotype has more than one count but fewer than ten. The genes are TRBV20-1 and TRBJ1-4, with D possibly being TRBD1 (5 bases). This CDR3 has 15 amino acids. The germline V gene encodes CDR1 DFQATT and CDR2 SNEGSKA (reference sequence). The ends were cut back, 5 bases at V and 7 bases at J, with 20 bases in the middle. CDR3 protein: CSASIHRDGGEKLFF. The CDR3 nucleotides read TGCAGTGCTTCTATCCACCGGGATGGGGGTGAAAAACTGTTTTTT.

At least ten counts were recorded for this clonotype. The chain has TRBV2 and TRBJ1-5; tentatively, D is TRBD1 (5 bases). V was shortened by 5 bases and J by 0 bases, with 11 bases between the two germline ends. This CDR3 has 15 residues. CDR1 is SNHLY and CDR2 is FYNNEI in the germline V gene. For the CDR3, the DNA is TGTGCCAGCAGTTTTCAGACAGCTAGCAATCAGCCCCAGCATTTT. Translating gives CASSFQTASNQPQHF. Full variable domain (rest looked up from reference TRBV2 and TRBJ1-5): EPEVTQTPSHQVTQMGQEVILRCVPISNHLYFYWYRQILGQKVEFLVSFYNNEISEKSEIFDDQFSVERPDGSNFTLKIRSTKLEDSAMYFCASSFQTASNQPQHFGDGTRLSIL.

The chain carries TRBV2 and TRBJ1-2; the match to TRBD1 covers 11 bases. V lost 7 bases, J lost 6 bases, and 13 bases stayed unmatched. The CDR3 has 16 residues. CDR1 is SNHLY and CDR2 is FYNNEI in the germline V gene. CDR3 coding DNA: TGTGCCAGCAACGGGGACAGGGGGTCCCCGGGTGATGGCTACACCTTC. Translating it yields CASNGDRGSPGDGYTF. The entire variable domain, with the rest obtained from reference TRBV2 and TRBJ1-2, is as follows: EPEVTQTPSHQVTQMGQEVILRCVPISNHLYFYWYRQILGQKVEFLVSFYNNEISEKSEIFDDQFSVERPDGSNFTLKIRSTKLEDSAMYFCASNGDRGSPGDGYTFGSGTRLTVV.

Only one count was recorded for this clonotype. The V gene is TRBV11-2, the J gene TRBJ2-7; D ambiguous. Trimming took 6 bases from V and 2 from J, leaving 14 bases between them. The germline V gene encodes CDR1 SGHAT and CDR2 FQNNGV. CDR3 length: 14 amino acids. This CDR3 reads CASSTPTRAYEQYF. The CDR3 coding sequence is TGTGCCAGCAGTACTCCGACACGCGCCTACGAGCAGTACTTC.

The rearrangement links TRBV19 to TRBJ2-1; D is perhaps TRBD1 or TRBD2 (5 bases each). Looked up from germline, CDR1 is LNHDA and CDR2 is SQIVND (reference sequence). The CDR3 length is 13 residues. Between the trimmed V and J ends, which lost 5 bases and 9 bases, there was a span of 14 bases. In DNA form, the CDR3 reads TGTGCCAGTAGTCTCGGGGACCCGGGTGAGCAGTTCTTC. It encodes CASSLGDPGEQFF.

In this sample, this clonotype turned up many times. The rearrangement joins TRBV2 to TRBJ2-7, with D uncertain. From germline, CDR1 is SNHLY and CDR2 FYNNEI. The length of the CDR3 is 13 residues. Deletions cut 0 bases from V and 3 bases from J, with 6 bases between. The CDR3 here is CASSEAQVYEQYF. The CDR3 DNA follows: TGTGCCAGCAGTGAAGCGCAAGTCTACGAGCAGTACTTC.

This clonotype showed up many times. This chain uses TRBV6-1 with TRBJ1-1; no reliable D call. Trimming cost V 1 base and J 3 bases, with 6 bases left between them. The CDR3 is made up of 13 amino acids. Germline loops: CDR1 MNHNS, CDR2 SASEGT. CDR3 coding DNA: TGTGCCAGCAGTGAAGGTGCCTACACTGAAGCTTTCTTT. Translated: CASSEGAYTEAFF.

This chain joins TRBV6-2 or TRBV6-3 and TRBJ1-1; 7 nucleotides agree with TRBD1. This CDR3 has 14 residues. V trimming: 6 bases; J trimming: 7 bases; junction bases outside the gene matches: 11. Per germline, CDR1 MNHEY and CDR2 SVGEGT. The DNA of the CDR3 is TGTGCCAGCAGCCGACAGGGTCAGAACGGTGAAGCTTTCTTT. Its translation is CASSRQGQNGEAFF.

In its sample, this clonotype was seen many times. The chain carries TRBV10-3 and TRBJ2-1, with D possibly being TRBD2 (7 bases). The germline CDR1 and CDR2 sequences are ENHRY and SYGVKD. The CDR3 covers 15 residues. Trimming shortened V by 8 bases and J by 9 bases, and 23 bases separated the two germline ends. The CDR3 DNA reads as TGTGCCATCGGGGCGGCGGGGGCCCCCCCGGGTGAGCAGTTCTTC. Encoded protein: CAIGAAGAPPGEQFF.

This clonotype was seen many times. The V call is TRBV7-9, the J call TRBJ2-1; unclear D gene. The CDR3 has 16 residues. Trimming removed 5 bases at V and 5 bases at J, with 19 bases between. CDR1 and CDR2 from the germline V gene are SEHNR and FQNEAQ (reference sequence). CDR3 sequence (DNA): TGTGCCAGCAGCCCCGTCGGGCAGGCGCTGAACAATGAGCAGTTCTTC. Its translation: CASSPVGQALNNEQFF.

This clonotype has ten or more counts. The V and J genes are TRBV20-1 and TRBJ2-1; no clear D gene. This CDR3 is built from 14 residues. Trimming took 0 bases from V and 4 from J, leaving 10 bases between them. The V gene's germline CDR1 is DFQATT and CDR2 SNEGSKA (reference sequence). The CDR3 protein is CSAREASLYNEQFF. The DNA for the CDR3 is TGCAGTGCTAGAGAGGCCAGTCTATACAATGAGCAGTTCTTC.

The chain carries TRBV20-1 and TRBJ1-2; 8 bases line up with TRBD1. CDR1 and CDR2 (germline): DFQATT, SNEGSKA (reference sequence). With 4 bases clipped from V and 2 bases from J, the junction kept 9 bases outside the gene matches. The CDR3 sequence is 15 residues long. The CDR3 is CSAITPGQVNYGYTF. In nucleotides, the CDR3 is TGCAGTGCTATAACCCCGGGACAGGTGAACTATGGCTACACCTTC.

The chain carries TRBV7-2 and TRBJ2-5; 7 bases match TRBD1. In germline, CDR1 is SGHTA, CDR2 FQGNSA. The V and J ends lost 1 base and 5 bases, in that order; junction bases with no gene match: 4. The CDR3 runs to 14 residues. This CDR3 reads CASSLGARGETQYF. CDR3 bases: TGTGCCAGCAGCTTAGGCGCCAGGGGGGAGACCCAGTACTTC.

This clonotype occurred many times. V is TRBV6-6 and J is TRBJ1-1, with 8 nucleotides matching TRBD1. Trimming cost V 0 bases and J 10 bases; bases outside gene matches: 4. This CDR3 is built from 13 residues. In germline, CDR1 is MNHNY, CDR2 SVGAGI (reference sequence). The CDR3 here is CASSYSGDRLAFF. The CDR3 DNA reads TGTGCCAGCAGTTACTCTGGGGACAGGCTAGCTTTCTTT.

A few counts support this clonotype. The genes are TRBV18 and TRBJ2-3; TRBD1 matches 10 bases. Germline V gene sequence: CDR1 KGHSH, CDR2 LQKENI. The trim removed 6 bases at V and 2 bases at J, leaving 5 bases unmatched. The CDR3 contains 15 residues. The CDR3 region is CASSAGTGDTDTQYF. In nucleotides, the CDR3 is TGTGCCAGCTCGGCCGGGACAGGGGACACAGATACGCAGTATTTT.

The V call is TRBV27, the J call TRBJ2-1; 8 bases are shared with TRBD2. Trimming took 5 bases from V and 5 from J; bases not matched to a gene: 8. CDR3 length equals 15 residues. Germline V CDR1 and CDR2: MNHEY, SMNVEV (reference sequence). CDR3 amino acids: CASSPRGAGDNEQFF. The CDR3 DNA reads TGTGCCAGCAGTCCCCGGGGAGCGGGGGACAATGAGCAGTTCTTC.

This clonotype came up a few times. The chain links TRBV10-3 to TRBJ2-6; 13 bases match TRBD2. The CDR3 has 17 residues. J lost 0 bases, V lost 7 bases, and 3 bases had no gene match. Per germline, CDR1 ENHRY and CDR2 SYGVKD. The CDR3 DNA reads as TGTGCCATCAATACTAGCGGGGGGGCCTCTGGGGCCAACGTCCTGACTTTC. This translates into CAINTSGGASGANVLTF.